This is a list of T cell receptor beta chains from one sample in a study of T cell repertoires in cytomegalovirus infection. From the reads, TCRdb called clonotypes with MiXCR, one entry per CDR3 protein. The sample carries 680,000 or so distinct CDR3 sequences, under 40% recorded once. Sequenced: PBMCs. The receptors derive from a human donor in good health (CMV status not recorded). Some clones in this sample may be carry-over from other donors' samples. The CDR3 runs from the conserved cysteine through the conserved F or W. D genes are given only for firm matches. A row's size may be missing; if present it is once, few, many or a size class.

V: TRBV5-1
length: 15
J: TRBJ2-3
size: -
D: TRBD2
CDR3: CASSLRGVTTDTQYF
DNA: TGCGCCAGCAGCTTGCGGGGGGTTACTACAGATACGCAGTATTTT

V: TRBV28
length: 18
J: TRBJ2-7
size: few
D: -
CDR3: CASSTAISKTVSSYEQYF
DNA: TGTGCCAGCAGTACCGCCATCTCTAAGACGGTTAGCTCCTACGAGCAGTACTTC

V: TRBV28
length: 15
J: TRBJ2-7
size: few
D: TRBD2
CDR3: CASKMRSVGTSEQYF
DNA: TGTGCCAGCAAAATGAGGTCGGTCGGGACTAGCGAGCAGTACTTC

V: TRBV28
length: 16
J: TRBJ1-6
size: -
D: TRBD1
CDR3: CASSLTGTGYNSPLHF
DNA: TGTGCCAGCAGTCTTACCGGGACAGGGTACAATTCACCCCTCCACTTT

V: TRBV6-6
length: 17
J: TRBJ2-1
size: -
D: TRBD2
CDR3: CASSPGTSGRVDNEQFF
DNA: TGTGCCAGCAGTCCCGGGACTAGCGGGAGGGTCGACAATGAGCAGTTCTTC

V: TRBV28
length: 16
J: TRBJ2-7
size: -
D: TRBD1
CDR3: CASSVLGQGSRNEQYF
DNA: TGTGCCAGCAGTGTACTGGGACAGGGGTCAAGAAACGAGCAGTACTTC

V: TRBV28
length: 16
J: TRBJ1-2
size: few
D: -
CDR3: CAILTRGSNHNYGYTF
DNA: TGTGCCATCTTAACCAGGGGCTCCAACCACAACTATGGCTACACCTTC

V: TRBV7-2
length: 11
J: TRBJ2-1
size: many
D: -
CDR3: CASSRSNEQFF
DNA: TGTGCCAGCAGCCGTAGTAATGAGCAGTTCTTC

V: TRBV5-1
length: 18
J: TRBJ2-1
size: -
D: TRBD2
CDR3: CASSLASGARSSYNEQFF
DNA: TGCGCCAGCAGCTTGGCTAGCGGGGCCCGCAGCTCCTACAATGAGCAGTTCTTC

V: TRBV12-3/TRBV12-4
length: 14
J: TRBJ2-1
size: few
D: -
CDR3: CASSFRFGYNEQFF
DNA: TGTGCCAGCAGTTTTCGGTTTGGATACAATGAGCAGTTCTTC

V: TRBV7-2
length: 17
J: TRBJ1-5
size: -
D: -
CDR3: CASSLRGPLNSNQPQHF
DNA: TGTGCCAGCAGCTTACGAGGGCCACTCAATAGCAATCAGCCCCAGCATTTT

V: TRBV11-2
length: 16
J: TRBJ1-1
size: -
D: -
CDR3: CASSRSRGAGNTEAFF
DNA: TGTGCCAGCAGCCGAAGCCGGGGAGCGGGGAACACTGAAGCTTTCTTT

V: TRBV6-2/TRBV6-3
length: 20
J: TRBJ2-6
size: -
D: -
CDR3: CASSYYGTDSSFSGANVLTF
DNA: TGTGCCAGCAGTTACTATGGGACGGACAGTTCCTTCTCTGGGGCCAACGTCCTGACTTTC

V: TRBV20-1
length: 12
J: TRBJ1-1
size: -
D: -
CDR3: CSAARLNTEAFF
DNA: TGCAGTGCCGCAAGATTGAACACTGAAGCTTTCTTT

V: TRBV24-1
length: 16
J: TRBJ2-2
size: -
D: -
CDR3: CATSDPRAANTGELFF
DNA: TGTGCCACCAGTGATCCCAGGGCAGCGAACACCGGGGAGCTGTTTTTT

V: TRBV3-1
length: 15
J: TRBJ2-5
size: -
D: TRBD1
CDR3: CASSQDTRGRETQYF
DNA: TGTGCCAGCAGCCAAGATACGAGGGGGCGGGAGACCCAGTACTTC

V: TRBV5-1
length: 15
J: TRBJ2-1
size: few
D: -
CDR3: CASSPLTEPYNEQFF
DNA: TGCGCCAGCAGCCCCCTGACAGAGCCCTACAATGAGCAGTTCTTC

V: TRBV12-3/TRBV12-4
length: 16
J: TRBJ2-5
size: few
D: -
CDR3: CASSPSGAGLVRTQYF
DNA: TGTGCCAGCAGTCCTTCGGGGGCAGGGCTTGTAAGGACCCAGTACTTC

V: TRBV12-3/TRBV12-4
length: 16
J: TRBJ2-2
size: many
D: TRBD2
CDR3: CASRTNSGANTGELFF
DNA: TGTGCCAGCAGGACCAATAGCGGGGCGAACACCGGGGAGCTGTTTTTT

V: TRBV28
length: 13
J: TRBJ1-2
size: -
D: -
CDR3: CASRMTANYGYTF
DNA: TGTGCCAGCAGGATGACAGCTAACTATGGCTACACCTTC

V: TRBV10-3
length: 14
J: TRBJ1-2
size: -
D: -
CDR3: CAISGANRVYGYTF
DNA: TGTGCCATCAGTGGGGCCAACAGGGTCTATGGCTACACCTTC

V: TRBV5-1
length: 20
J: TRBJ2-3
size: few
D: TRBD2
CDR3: CASSLPGKAGTGYSTDTQYF
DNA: TGCGCCAGCAGCTTGCCCGGGAAAGCGGGAACCGGTTATAGCACAGATACGCAGTATTTT

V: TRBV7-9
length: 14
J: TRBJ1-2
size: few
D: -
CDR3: CASSPWTESEKATF
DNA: TGTGCCAGCAGCCCATGGACCGAATCAGAGAAGGCGACGTTC

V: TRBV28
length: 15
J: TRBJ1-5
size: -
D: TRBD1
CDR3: CASSLGQGAYQPQHF
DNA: TGTGCCAGCAGTCTTGGACAGGGGGCCTACCAGCCCCAGCATTTT

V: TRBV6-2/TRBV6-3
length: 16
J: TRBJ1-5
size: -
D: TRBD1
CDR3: CASREQGVRSNQPQHF
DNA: TGTGCCAGCAGGGAACAGGGGGTTAGGAGCAATCAGCCCCAGCATTTT

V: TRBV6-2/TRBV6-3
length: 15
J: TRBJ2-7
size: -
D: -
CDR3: CASSPGMSGIYEQYF
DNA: TGTGCCAGCAGTCCCGGGATGTCAGGGATCTACGAGCAGTACTTC

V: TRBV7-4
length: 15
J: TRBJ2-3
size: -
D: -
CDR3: CASSLSGTYTDTQYF
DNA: TGTGCCAGCAGCCTGAGCGGGACATACACAGATACGCAGTATTTT

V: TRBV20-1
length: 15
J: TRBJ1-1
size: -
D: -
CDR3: CSARDWAGTGTEAFF
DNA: TGCAGTGCTAGAGATTGGGCAGGTACGGGCACTGAAGCTTTCTTT

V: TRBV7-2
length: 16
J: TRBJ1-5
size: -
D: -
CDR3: CVSSLVVGQINQPQHF
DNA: TGTGTCAGCAGCTTAGTAGTAGGACAGATTAATCAGCCCCAGCATTTT

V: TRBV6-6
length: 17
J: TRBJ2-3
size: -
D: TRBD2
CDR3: CASSYSALAGARDTQYF
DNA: TGTGCCAGCAGTTACTCTGCCCTAGCGGGGGCCCGGGATACGCAGTATTTT

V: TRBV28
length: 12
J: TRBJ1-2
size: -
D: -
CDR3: CASSTVVGGYTF
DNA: TGTGCCAGCAGTACGGTAGTCGGTGGCTACACCTTC

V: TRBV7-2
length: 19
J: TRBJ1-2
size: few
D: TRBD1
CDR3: CASSPNTGTGGRGHGGYTF
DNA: TGTGCCAGCAGCCCAAACACCGGGACAGGGGGCCGGGGCCACGGTGGCTACACCTTC

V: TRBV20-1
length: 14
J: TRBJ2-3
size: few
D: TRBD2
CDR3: CSARLAENTDTQYF
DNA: TGCAGTGCTAGACTAGCGGAGAACACAGATACGCAGTATTTT

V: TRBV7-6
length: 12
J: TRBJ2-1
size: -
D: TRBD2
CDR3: CASSRDYSEQFF
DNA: TGTGCCAGCTCGCGGGACTACAGTGAGCAGTTCTTC

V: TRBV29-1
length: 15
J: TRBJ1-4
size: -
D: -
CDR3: CSVELVTDDNEKLFF
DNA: TGCAGCGTTGAATTGGTAACGGACGATAATGAAAAACTGTTTTTT

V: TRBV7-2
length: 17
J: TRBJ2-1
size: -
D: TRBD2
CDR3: CASSKGVGGVLGDEQFF
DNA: TGTGCCAGCAGCAAAGGGGTGGGGGGGGTTTTGGGCGATGAGCAGTTCTTC

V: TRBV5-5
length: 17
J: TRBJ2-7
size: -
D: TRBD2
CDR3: CASSWQPPGLAGYEQYF
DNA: TGTGCCAGCAGCTGGCAGCCACCAGGACTAGCGGGCTACGAGCAGTACTTC

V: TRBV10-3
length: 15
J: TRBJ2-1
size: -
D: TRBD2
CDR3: CATTAGGTRGNEQFF
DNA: TGTGCCACTACAGCGGGAGGGACTCGCGGCAATGAGCAGTTCTTC

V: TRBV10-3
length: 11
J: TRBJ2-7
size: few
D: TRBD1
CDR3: CAISPGGEQYF
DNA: TGTGCCATCAGTCCAGGGGGCGAGCAGTACTTC

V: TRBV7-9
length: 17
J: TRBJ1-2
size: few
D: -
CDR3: CASSSTSAAGRRSGYTF
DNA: TGTGCCAGCAGCTCAACATCGGCGGCGGGGCGGCGGAGTGGCTACACCTTC

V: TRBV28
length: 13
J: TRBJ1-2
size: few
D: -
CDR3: CASSTGINYGYTF
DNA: TGTGCCAGCAGTACAGGGATTAACTATGGCTACACCTTC

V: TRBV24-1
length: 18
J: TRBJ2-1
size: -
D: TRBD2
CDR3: CATSERMGLSVRRNEQFF
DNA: TGTGCCACCAGTGAACGTATGGGACTATCGGTCCGAAGGAATGAGCAGTTCTTC